This entry lists 2 T cell receptor beta chains sequenced from one sample in a study of cytomegalovirus exposure and HLA in healthy donors. The PCR made use of 60 Vbeta and 13 Jbeta primers. Using immunoSEQ multiplex PCR, the repertoire was profiled, and TCRdb retains in-frame clones only, with some absent. The sample lists over 150,000 clones, roughly 70% occurring once. Material: PBMCs. These receptors were collected from a woman aged 50 to 60 in good health and CMV-seropositive.

Only one count was recorded for this clone. The V and J genes are TRBV7-9 and TRBJ2-3; TRBD1 matches 9 bases. The CDR3 is 15 amino acids. Germline V lookup: CDR1 SEHNR, CDR2 FQNEAQ (reference sequence). The V segment lost 0 bases and the J segment 6 bases; nucleotides outside the gene matches: 4. The CDR3 DNA reads TGTGCCAGCAGCTTAGCAACAGGGGGCAGGGATACGCAGTATTTT. Translation gives CASSLATGGRDTQYF.

The gene calls are TRBV4-1 and TRBJ1-1; the match to TRBD1 covers 9 bases. V trimming: 1 base; J trimming: 8 bases; junction bases outside the gene matches: 14. The CDR3 consists of 17 residues. CDR1 is MGHRA, CDR2 YSYEKL, per germline. The CDR3 is CASSQGLGRQGGWEAFF. The CDR3 region has the DNA TGCGCCAGCAGCCAAGGTTTAGGACGACAGGGGGGTTGGGAAGCTTTCTTT.